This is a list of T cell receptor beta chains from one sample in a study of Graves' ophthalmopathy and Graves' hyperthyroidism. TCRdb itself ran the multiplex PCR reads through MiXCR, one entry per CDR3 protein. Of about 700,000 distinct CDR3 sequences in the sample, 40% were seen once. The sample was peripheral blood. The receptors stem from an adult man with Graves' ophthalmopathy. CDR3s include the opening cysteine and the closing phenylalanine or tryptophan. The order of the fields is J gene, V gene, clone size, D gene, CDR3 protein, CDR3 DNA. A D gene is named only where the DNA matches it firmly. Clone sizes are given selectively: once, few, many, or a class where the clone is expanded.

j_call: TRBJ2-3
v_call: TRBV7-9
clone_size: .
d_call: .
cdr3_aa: CASSPRRLSTDTQYF
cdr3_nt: TGTGCCAGCAGCCCTCGGAGGCTTAGCACAGATACGCAGTATTTT

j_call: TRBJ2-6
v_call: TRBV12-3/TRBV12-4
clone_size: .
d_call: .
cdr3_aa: CASSFERANVLTF
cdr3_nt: TGTGCCAGCAGTTTCGAGCGGGCCAACGTCCTGACTTTC

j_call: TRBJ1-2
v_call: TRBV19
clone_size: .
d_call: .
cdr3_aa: CASSIPPENYGYTF
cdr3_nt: TGTGCCAGTAGTATACCGCCGGAGAACTATGGCTACACCTTC

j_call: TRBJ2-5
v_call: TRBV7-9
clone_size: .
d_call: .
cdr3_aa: CASSTQLEETQYF
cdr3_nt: TGTGCCAGCAGCACACAGCTAGAAGAGACCCAGTACTTC

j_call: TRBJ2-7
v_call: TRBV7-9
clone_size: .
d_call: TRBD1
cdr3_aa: CASTQRTGGYEQYF
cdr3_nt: TGTGCCAGCACCCAGCGGACAGGGGGCTACGAGCAGTACTTC

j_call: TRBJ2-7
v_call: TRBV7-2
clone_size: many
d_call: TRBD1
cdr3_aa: CASSITGGQGFYEQYF
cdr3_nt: TGTGCCAGCAGCATCACCGGGGGACAGGGGTTTTACGAGCAGTACTTC

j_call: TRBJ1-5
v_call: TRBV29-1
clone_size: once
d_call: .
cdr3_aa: CSVDGGSGVQSQHF
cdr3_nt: TGCAGCGTCGATGGGGGGTCGGGGGTTCAGTCCCAGCATTTT

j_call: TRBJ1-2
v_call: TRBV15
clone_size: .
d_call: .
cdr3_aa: CATSREYGYTF
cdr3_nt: TGTGCCACCAGCAGAGAGTATGGCTACACCTTC

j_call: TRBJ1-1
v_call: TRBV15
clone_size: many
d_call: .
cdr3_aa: CATSRGGGSNTEAFF
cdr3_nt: TGTGCCACCAGCAGAGGAGGAGGGTCGAACACTGAAGCTTTCTTT

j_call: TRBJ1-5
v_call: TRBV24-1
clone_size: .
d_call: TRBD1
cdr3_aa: CATSDPGGSSPQHF
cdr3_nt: TGTGCCACCAGTGACCCAGGGGGGTCTTCGCCCCAGCATTTT

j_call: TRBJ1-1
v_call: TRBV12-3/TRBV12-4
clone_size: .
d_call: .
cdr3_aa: CASSYSRRAGTEAFF
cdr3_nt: TGTGCCAGCAGTTATTCACGAAGGGCGGGCACTGAAGCTTTCTTT

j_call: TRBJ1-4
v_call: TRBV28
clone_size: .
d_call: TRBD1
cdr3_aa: CASRLPGTDEKLFF
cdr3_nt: TGTGCCAGCAGGCTTCCCGGGACAGATGAAAAACTGTTTTTT

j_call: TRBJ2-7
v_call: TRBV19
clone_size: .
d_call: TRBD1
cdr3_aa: CASRLTGTGSYEQYF
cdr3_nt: TGTGCCAGTAGATTGACCGGGACAGGCTCCTACGAGCAGTACTTC

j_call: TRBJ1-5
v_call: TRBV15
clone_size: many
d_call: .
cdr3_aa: CATRANNRDDQPQHF
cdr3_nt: TGTGCCACCAGAGCAAATAATCGAGACGATCAGCCCCAGCATTTT

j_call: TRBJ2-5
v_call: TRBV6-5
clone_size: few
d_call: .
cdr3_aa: CASTPTSQETQYF
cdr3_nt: TGTGCCAGCACCCCGACTAGTCAAGAGACCCAGTACTTC

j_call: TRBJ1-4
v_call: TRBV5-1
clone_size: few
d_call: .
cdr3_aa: CASSLAPQTGEKLFF
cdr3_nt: TGCGCCAGCAGCTTGGCTCCCCAAACAGGTGAAAAACTGTTTTTT

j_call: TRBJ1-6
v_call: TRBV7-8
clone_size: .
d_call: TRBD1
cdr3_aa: CASSLLRLPGGNSPLHF
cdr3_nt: TGTGCCAGCAGCTTACTCAGGCTACCAGGGGGCAATTCACCCCTCCACTTT

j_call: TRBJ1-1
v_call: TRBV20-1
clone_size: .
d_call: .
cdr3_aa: CSARDGGVRAEAFF
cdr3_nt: TGCAGTGCTAGAGATGGAGGGGTTCGTGCTGAAGCTTTCTTT

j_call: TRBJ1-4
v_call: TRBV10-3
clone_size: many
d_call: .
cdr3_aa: CAISGGQDEKLFF
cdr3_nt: TGTGCCATCAGTGGAGGACAAGATGAAAAACTGTTTTTT

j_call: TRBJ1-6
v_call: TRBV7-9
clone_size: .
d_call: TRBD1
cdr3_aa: CASSLMGQGQSPLHF
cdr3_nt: TGTGCCAGCAGCTTAATGGGACAGGGGCAATCACCCCTCCACTTT

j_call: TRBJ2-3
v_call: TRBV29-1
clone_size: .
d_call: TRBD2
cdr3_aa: CSETSGGSWDTQYF
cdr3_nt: TGCAGCGAGACTAGCGGTGGATCATGGGATACGCAGTATTTT

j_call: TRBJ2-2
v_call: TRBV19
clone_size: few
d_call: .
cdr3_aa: CASSTGQFSGELFF
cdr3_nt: TGTGCCAGTAGTACCGGACAGTTTTCCGGGGAGCTGTTTTTT

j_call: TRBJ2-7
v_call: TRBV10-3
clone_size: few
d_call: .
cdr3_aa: CASSLGNSLILYEQYF
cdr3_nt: TGTGCCAGCAGTCTAGGGAACAGTCTTATTCTATACGAGCAGTACTTC

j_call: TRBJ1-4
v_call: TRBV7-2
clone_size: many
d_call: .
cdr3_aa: CASSYILGIGLFF
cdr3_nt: TGTGCCAGCAGCTACATCCTGGGGATTGGACTGTTTTTT

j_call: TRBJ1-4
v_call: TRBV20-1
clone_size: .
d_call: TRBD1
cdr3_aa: CSAHGQANLATNEKLFF
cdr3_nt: TGCAGTGCCCACGGACAGGCGAACCTTGCAACTAATGAAAAACTGTTTTTT

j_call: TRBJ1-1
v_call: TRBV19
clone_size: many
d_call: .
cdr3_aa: CASSIGRLNTEAFF
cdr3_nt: TGTGCCAGTAGTATAGGGCGGCTGAACACTGAAGCTTTCTTT

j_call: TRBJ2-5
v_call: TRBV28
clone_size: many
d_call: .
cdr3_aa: CASSVTRAGGQYF
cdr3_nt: TGTGCCAGCAGTGTTACGAGGGCAGGAGGCCAGTACTTC

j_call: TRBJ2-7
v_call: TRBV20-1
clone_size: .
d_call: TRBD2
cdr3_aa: CSARDPAGREDEQYF
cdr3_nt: TGCAGTGCTAGAGACCCAGCGGGGAGGGAGGACGAGCAGTACTTC

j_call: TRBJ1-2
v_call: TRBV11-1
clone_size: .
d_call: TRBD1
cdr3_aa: CASSNRDREVYGYTF
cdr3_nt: TGTGCCAGCAGCAACCGGGACAGGGAAGTCTATGGCTACACCTTC

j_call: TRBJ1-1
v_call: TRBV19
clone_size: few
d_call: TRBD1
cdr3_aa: CASTLFRAQGVTEAFF
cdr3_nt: TGTGCCAGTACCCTCTTCAGAGCACAGGGGGTCACTGAAGCTTTCTTT

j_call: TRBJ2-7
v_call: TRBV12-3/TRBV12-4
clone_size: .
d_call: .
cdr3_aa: CASSTLKGYEQYF
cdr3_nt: TGTGCCAGCAGTACCCTAAAGGGCTACGAGCAGTACTTC

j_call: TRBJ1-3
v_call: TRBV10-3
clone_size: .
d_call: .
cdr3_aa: CASSAKLSSGNTIYF
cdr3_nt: TGTGCCAGCAGTGCCAAGTTGAGCTCTGGAAACACCATATATTTT

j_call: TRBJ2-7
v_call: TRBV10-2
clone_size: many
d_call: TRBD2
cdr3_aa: CASSDGLAGEQYF
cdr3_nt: TGCGCCAGCAGTGATGGACTAGCTGGCGAGCAGTACTTC

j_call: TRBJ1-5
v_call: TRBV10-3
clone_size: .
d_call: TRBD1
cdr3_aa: CAISATGTGDQPQHF
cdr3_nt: TGTGCCATCAGTGCCACCGGGACAGGGGATCAGCCCCAGCATTTT

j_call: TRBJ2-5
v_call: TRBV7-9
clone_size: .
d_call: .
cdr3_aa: CASSLTGGRGQETQYF
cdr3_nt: TGTGCCAGCAGCTTAACAGGTGGAAGGGGCCAAGAGACCCAGTACTTC

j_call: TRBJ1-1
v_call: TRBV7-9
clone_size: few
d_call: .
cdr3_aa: CASSPQGGKDEAFF
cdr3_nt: TGTGCCAGCAGCCCCCAGGGCGGTAAAGATGAAGCTTTCTTT

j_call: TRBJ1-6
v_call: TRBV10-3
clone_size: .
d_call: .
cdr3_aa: CATSQDRGVPNSPLHF
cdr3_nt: TGTGCCACCAGCCAAGATCGGGGGGTACCCAATTCACCCCTCCACTTT

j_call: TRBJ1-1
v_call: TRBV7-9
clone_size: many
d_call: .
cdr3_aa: CALQNNTEAFF
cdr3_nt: TGTGCCTTGCAGAACAACACTGAAGCTTTCTTT

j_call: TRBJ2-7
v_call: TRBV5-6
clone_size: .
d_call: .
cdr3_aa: CASTNDLSYEQYF
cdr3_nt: TGTGCCAGCACCAACGACCTCTCCTACGAGCAGTACTTC

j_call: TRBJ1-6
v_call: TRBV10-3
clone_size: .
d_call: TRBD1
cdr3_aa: CAISALTGRSPLHF
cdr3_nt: TGTGCCATCAGTGCACTGACAGGGCGCTCACCCCTCCACTTT

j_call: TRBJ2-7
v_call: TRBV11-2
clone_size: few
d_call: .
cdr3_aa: CASSLVLGQQYF
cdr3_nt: TGTGCCAGCAGCTTAGTGTTAGGTCAGCAGTACTTC

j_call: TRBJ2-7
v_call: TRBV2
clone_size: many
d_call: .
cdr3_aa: CASSIGTVSYEQYF
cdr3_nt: TGTGCCAGCAGCATCGGGACGGTCTCCTACGAGCAGTACTTC

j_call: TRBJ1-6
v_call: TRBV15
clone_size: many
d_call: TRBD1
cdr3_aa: CATSRVPGTGFNSPLHF
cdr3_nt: TGTGCCACCAGCAGGGTACCAGGGACAGGGTTTAATTCACCCCTCCACTTT

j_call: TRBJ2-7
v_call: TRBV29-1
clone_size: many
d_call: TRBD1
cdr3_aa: CSVEDDRGLEQYF
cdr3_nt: TGCAGCGTTGAAGACGACAGGGGGCTCGAGCAGTACTTC

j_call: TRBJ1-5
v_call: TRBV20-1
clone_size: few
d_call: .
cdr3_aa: CSAISMEAGNQPQHF
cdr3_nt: TGCAGTGCTATCTCCATGGAGGCGGGCAATCAGCCCCAGCATTTT

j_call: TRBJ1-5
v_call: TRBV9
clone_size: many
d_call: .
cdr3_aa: CASREYSNQPQHF
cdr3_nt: TGTGCCAGCCGAGAGTATAGCAATCAGCCCCAGCATTTT

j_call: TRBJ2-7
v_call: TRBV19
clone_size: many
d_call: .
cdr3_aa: CASSRHTGDYEQYF
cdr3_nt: TGTGCCAGTAGTAGACACACTGGGGACTACGAGCAGTACTTC

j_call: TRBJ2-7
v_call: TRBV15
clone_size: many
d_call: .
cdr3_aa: CATSRDVQHQGEQYF
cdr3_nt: TGTGCCACCAGCAGAGATGTACAGCATCAGGGCGAGCAGTACTTC

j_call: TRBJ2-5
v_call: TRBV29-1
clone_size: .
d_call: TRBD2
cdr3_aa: CSVDLAGVYQETQYF
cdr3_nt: TGCAGCGTTGACTTAGCGGGGGTTTACCAAGAGACCCAGTACTTC

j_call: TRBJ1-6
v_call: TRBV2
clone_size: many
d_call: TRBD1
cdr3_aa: CASKPLGQGYNSPLHF
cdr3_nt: TGTGCCAGCAAGCCCCTCGGACAGGGCTACAATTCACCCCTCCACTTT

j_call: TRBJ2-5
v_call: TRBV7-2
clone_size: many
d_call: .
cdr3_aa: CASSLGLVRETQYF
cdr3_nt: TGTGCCAGCAGCTTAGGGCTCGTTCGAGAGACCCAGTACTTC

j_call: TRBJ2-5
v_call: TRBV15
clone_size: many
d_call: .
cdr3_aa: CATSREAGPWETQYF
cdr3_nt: TGTGCCACCAGCAGAGAGGCGGGACCTTGGGAGACCCAGTACTTC

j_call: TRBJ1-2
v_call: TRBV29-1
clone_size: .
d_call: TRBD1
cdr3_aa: CSVETGIDGYTF
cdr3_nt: TGCAGCGTCGAGACAGGGATCGATGGCTACACCTTC